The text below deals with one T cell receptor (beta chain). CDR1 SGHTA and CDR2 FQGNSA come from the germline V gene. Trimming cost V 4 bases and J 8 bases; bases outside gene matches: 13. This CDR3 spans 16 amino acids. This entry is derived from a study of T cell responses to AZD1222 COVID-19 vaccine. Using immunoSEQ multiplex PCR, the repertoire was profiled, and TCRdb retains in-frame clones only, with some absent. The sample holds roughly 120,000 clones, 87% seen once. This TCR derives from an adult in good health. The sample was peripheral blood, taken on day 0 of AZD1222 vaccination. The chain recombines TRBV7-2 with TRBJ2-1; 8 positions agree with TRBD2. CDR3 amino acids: CASSSGGSGRAYEQFF. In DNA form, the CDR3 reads TGTGCCAGCAGCTCCGGGGGGAGCGGGAGAGCTTATGAGCAGTTCTTC.